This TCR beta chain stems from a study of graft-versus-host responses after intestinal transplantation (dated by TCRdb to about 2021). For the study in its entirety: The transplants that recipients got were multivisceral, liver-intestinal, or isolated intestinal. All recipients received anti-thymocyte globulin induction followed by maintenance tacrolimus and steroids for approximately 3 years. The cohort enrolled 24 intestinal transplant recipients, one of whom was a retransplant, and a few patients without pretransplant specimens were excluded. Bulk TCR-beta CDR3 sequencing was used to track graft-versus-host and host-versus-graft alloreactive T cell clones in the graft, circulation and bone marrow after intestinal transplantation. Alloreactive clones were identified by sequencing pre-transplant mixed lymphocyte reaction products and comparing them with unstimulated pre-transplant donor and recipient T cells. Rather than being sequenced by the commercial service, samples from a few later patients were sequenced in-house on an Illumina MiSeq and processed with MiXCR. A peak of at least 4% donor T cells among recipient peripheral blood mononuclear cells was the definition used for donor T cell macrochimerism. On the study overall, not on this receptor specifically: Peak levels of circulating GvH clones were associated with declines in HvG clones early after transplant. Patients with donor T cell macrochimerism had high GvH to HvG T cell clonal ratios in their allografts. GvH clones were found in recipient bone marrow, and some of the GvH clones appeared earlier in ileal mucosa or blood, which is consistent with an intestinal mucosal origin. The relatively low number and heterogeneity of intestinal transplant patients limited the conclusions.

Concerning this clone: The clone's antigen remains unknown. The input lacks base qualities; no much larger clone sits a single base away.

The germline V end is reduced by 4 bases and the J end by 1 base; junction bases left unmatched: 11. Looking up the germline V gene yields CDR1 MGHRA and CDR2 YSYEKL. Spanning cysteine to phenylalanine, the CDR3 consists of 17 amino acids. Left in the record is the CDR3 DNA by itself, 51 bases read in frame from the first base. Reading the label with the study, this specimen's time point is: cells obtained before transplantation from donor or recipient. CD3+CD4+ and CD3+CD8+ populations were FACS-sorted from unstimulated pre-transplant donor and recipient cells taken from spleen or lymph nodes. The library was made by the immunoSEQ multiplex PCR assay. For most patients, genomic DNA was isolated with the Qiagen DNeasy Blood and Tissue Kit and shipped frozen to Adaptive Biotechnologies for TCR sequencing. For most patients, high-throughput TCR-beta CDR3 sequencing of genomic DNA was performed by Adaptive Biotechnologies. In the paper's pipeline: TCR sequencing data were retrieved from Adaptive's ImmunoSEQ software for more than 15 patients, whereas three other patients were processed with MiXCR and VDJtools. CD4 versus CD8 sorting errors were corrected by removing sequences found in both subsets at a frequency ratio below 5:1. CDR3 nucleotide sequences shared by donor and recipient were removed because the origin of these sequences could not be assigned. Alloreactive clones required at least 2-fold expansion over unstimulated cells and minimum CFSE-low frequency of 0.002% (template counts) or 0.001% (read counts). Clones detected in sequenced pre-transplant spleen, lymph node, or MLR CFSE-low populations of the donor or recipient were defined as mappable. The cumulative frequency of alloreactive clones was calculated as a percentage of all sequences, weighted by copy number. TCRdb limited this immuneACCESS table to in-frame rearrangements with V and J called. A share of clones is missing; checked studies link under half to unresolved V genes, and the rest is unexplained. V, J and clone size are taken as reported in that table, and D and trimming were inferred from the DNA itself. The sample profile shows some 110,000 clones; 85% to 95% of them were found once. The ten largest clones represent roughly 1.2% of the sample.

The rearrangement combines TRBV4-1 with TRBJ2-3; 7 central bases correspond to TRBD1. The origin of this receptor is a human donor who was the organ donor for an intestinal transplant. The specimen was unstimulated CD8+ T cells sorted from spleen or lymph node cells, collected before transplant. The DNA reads TGCGCCAGCAGCCTTACTGGGGCAGGGGGTGGCACAGATACGCAGTATTTT. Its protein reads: CASSLTGAGGGTDTQYF.